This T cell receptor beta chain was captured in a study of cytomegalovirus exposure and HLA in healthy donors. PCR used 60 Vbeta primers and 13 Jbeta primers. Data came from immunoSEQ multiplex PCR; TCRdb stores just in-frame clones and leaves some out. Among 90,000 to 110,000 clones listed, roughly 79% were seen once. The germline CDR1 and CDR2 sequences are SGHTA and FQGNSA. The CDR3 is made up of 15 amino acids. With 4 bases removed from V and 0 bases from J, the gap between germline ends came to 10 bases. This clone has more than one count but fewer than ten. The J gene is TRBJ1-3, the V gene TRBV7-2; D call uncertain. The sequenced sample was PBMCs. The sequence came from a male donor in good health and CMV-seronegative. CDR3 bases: TGTGCCAGCAGCTACTGGGAGGCCTCTGGAAACACCATATATTTT. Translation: CASSYWEASGNTIYF.